Listed here are 22 T cell receptor beta chains from one sample, sequenced in a study of OX40 agonist ivuxolimab in advanced cancers. Method: immunoSEQ multiplex PCR; TCRdb's copy keeps in-frame clones and lacks some. This table holds around 48,000 clones, around 84% found once. The specimen comprised CD4+ or CD8+ T cells sorted from blood, sampled in a trial of the OX40 agonist ivuxolimab. These receptors were collected from an adult with an advanced solid tumor such as melanoma, head and neck, liver or kidney cancer.

CDR3 sequence reads: CASSFEGRTNEKLFF. DNA of the CDR3: TGTGCCAGCAGCTTCGAGGGACGGACTAATGAAAAACTGTTTTTT. This sequence joins TRBV5-8 and TRBJ1-4, with D possibly TRBD1 on 5 matching bases. This CDR3 is 15 amino acids long. Trimming stripped 2 bases from V and 2 bases from J, with 10 bases between. The V gene's germline CDR1 is SGHTS and CDR2 YDEGEE. The full variable domain, rest sourced from reference TRBV5-8 and TRBJ1-4, is EAGVTQSPTHLIKTRGQQATLRCSPISGHTSVYWYQQALGLGLQFLLWYDEGEERNRGNFPPRFSGRQFPNYSSELNVNALELEDSALYLCASSFEGRTNEKLFFGSGTQLSVL.

This chain links TRBV10-1 with TRBJ2-5; 7 bases line up with TRBD1. V was pared by 5 bases and J by 10 bases, with 10 bases of the junction left unmatched. Per germline, CDR1 WNHNN and CDR2 SYGVQD (reference sequence). The CDR3 contains 13 residues. The DNA of the CDR3 is TGCGCCAGCAGTCCGGGACAGCTCTACGGCCAGTACTTC. It yields the protein CASSPGQLYGQYF.

This clone was observed a single time. This chain joins TRBV20-1 and TRBJ2-1; no firm D call. The CDR3 has 11 amino acids. Germline values: CDR1 DFQATT, CDR2 SNEGSKA (reference sequence). Trimming stripped 3 bases from V and 10 bases from J, with 10 bases between. The CDR3 bases are TGCAGTGCTAGGCCTGCGGAAGAGCAGTTCTTC. Translated: CSARPAEEQFF.

The chain employs TRBV2 and TRBJ2-3, with 7 bases aligning to TRBD2. The V and J ends lost 5 bases and 0 bases, in that order; junction bases with no gene match: 2. In germline, CDR1 is SNHLY, CDR2 FYNNEI. The CDR3 has 14 amino acids. CDR3 amino acids: CASSNGRSTDTQYF. CDR3 DNA: TGTGCCAGCAGTAACGGGAGGAGCACAGATACGCAGTATTTT.

The V gene is TRBV7-2, the J gene TRBJ2-6; TRBD2 matches 9 bases. Germline V CDR1 and CDR2: SGHTA, FQGNSA. The CDR3 runs to 17 residues. The trim removed 0 bases at V and 3 bases at J, leaving 3 bases unmatched. CDR3 amino acids: CASSLASGRGGANVLTF. For the CDR3, the DNA is TGTGCCAGCAGCTTAGCTAGCGGGAGAGGTGGGGCCAACGTCCTGACTTTC.

As for this clone: The identical CDR3 is also encoded by other nucleotide sequences in the sample. The rearrangement uses TRBV20-1 and TRBJ1-2; D unclear. The CDR3 covers 11 residues. V was trimmed by 0 bases and J by 4 bases, leaving 3 bases between them. CDR1 and CDR2 from the germline V gene are DFQATT and SNEGSKA (reference sequence). CDR3 nucleotides: TGCAGTGCTAGAGAGGGCTATGGCTACACCTTC. Its protein product is CSAREGYGYTF.

The rearrangement uses TRBV7-9 and TRBJ2-3; maybe TRBD2 (5 bases). This CDR3 spans 15 amino acids. V was pared by 0 bases and J by 5 bases, with 12 bases between. The V gene's germline CDR1 is SEHNR and CDR2 FQNEAQ (reference sequence). The CDR3 nucleotides are TGTGCCAGCAGCTTAGCGCCGCGGGTGGTAGATACGCAGTATTTT. Translation: CASSLAPRVVDTQYF.

This clone turned up a few times. V is TRBV28 and J is TRBJ2-3; 12 bases line up with TRBD2. Germline V gene sequence: CDR1 MDHEN, CDR2 SYDVKM. CDR3 length: 16 amino acids. V lost 2 bases, J lost 6 bases, and 6 bases stayed unmatched. CDR3 nucleotide sequence: TGTGCCAGCAGTTTAGGGCTAGCGGGAGGGGGGGATACGCAGTATTTT. Protein sequence: CASSLGLAGGGDTQYF.

The rearrangement uses TRBV11-3 and TRBJ1-4; D is unclear. Germline-derived CDR1 and CDR2 are SGHNT and YENEEA. The V end was cut by 4 bases, the J end by 0 bases, with 9 bases between. There are 15 residues in the CDR3. The CDR3 nucleotides are TGTGCCAGCAGCTCAGCGGGGTCAACTAATGAAAAACTGTTTTTT. Protein: CASSSAGSTNEKLFF.

The chain links TRBV19 to TRBJ2-5; D perhaps matches TRBD2 (5 bases). V dropped 6 bases and J dropped 4 bases, with 12 bases sitting between them. The CDR3 is 13 residues long. CDR1 and CDR2 (germline): LNHDA, SQIVND (reference sequence). The CDR3 protein is CASSTVGRETQYF. The CDR3 DNA follows: TGTGCCAGTAGCACGGTAGGGAGAGAGACCCAGTACTTC.

The chain is built from TRBV7-8 and TRBJ1-5; 9 bases align to TRBD1. The CDR3 totals 14 residues. Germline trimming cut 4 bases from V and 6 bases from J; bases unmatched to any gene: 4. Germline V lookup: CDR1 SGHVS, CDR2 FQNEAQ. DNA of the CDR3: TGTGCCAGCAGCTCGGACAGGGGTGGTCAGCCCCAGCATTTT. Its translation is CASSSDRGGQPQHF. Looking up the rest from reference TRBV7-8 and TRBJ1-5 gives the full variable domain: GAGVSQSPRYKVAKRGQDVALRCDPISGHVSLFWYQQALGQGPEFLTYFQNEAQLDKSGLPSDRFFAERPEGSVSTLKIQRTQQEDSAVYLCASSSDRGGQPQHFGDGTRLSIL.

The chain links TRBV7-3 to TRBJ2-1, with D maybe TRBD2 (5 bases). Trimming took 5 bases from V and 0 from J, leaving 11 bases between them. Looked up from germline, CDR1 is SGHTA and CDR2 is FQGTGA. The CDR3 length is 15 residues. The CDR3 loop reads CASSPSGSSYNEQFF. DNA of the CDR3: TGTGCCAGCAGCCCCAGCGGAAGCTCCTACAATGAGCAGTTCTTC.

The V and J genes are TRBV6-1 and TRBJ2-2; D remains ambiguous. The CDR3 sequence is 14 residues long. Germline CDR1 and CDR2: MNHNS and SASEGT. Between the trimmed V and J ends, which lost 7 bases and 2 bases, there was a span of 11 bases. The CDR3 here is CASNQVPNTGELFF. CDR3 in DNA: TGTGCCAGCAATCAGGTTCCCAACACCGGGGAGCTGTTTTTT.

V and J are TRBV7-3 and TRBJ2-2, with TRBD1 matching 7 bases. There are 15 residues in the CDR3. The junction had 0 bases not matched to a gene; V was cut back by 1 base and J by 1 base. Germline CDR1 and CDR2: SGHTA and FQGTGA. This CDR3 is CASSLRTGNTGELFF. CDR3 DNA sequence: TGTGCCAGCAGCTTAAGGACAGGGAACACCGGGGAGCTGTTTTTT.

The chain links TRBV30 to TRBJ2-7; D not certain. This CDR3 has 15 amino acids. CDR1 and CDR2 (germline): GTSNPN, SVGIG (reference sequence). Trimming left V 0 bases short and J 0 bases short, with 12 bases between. This CDR3 reads CAWSVFPAASYEQYF. The CDR3 coding sequence is TGTGCCTGGAGTGTATTCCCCGCAGCCTCCTACGAGCAGTACTTC.

The rearrangement joins TRBV11-2 to TRBJ1-5; D unresolved. Germline CDR1 is SGHAT and CDR2 is FQNNGV. The CDR3 is made up of 13 amino acids. V shed 2 bases and J shed 5 bases, with 7 bases lying between them. CDR3 nucleotide sequence: TGTGCCAGCAGCTTATCCGAAGATCAGCCCCAGCATTTT. Its translation: CASSLSEDQPQHF.

This chain connects TRBV19 to TRBJ2-3; 10 bases agree with TRBD2. This CDR3 comprises 16 residues. Germline V gene data show CDR1 as LNHDA and CDR2 as SQIVND (reference sequence). V gave up 9 bases and J gave up 2 bases; unmatched junction bases: 11. CDR3 bases: TGTGCCAGCCTCCCACCCGGGACTAGCGACACAGATACGCAGTATTTT. Its translation is CASLPPGTSDTDTQYF.

V is TRBV5-1 and J is TRBJ2-5; 13 bases are shared with TRBD2. The CDR3 loop spans 16 amino acids. Looked up from germline, CDR1 is SGHRS and CDR2 is YFSETQ. Losses at the gene ends were 0 bases for V and 5 bases for J; bases not matched to a gene: 4. CDR3: CASSLGTSGGVETQYF. DNA for the CDR3: TGCGCCAGCAGCTTGGGGACTAGCGGGGGAGTGGAGACCCAGTACTTC.

The J gene is TRBJ1-2, the V gene TRBV27; no clear D gene. The CDR3 totals 15 residues. Trimming stripped 8 bases from V and 6 bases from J, with 22 bases between. Germline V gives CDR1 MNHEY, CDR2 SMNVEV (reference sequence). The CDR3 is CASGPFVPGPNGYTF. CDR3 bases: TGTGCCAGCGGCCCTTTTGTGCCAGGCCCAAATGGCTACACCTTC.

The genes are TRBV5-4 and TRBJ1-4, with D maybe TRBD1 (6 bases). The CDR3 totals 15 residues. V gave up 0 bases and J gave up 4 bases, with 10 bases separating them. Germline V CDR1 and CDR2: SGHNT, YYREEE (reference sequence). The CDR3 loop is CASSLEAGVNEKLFF. CDR3 DNA: TGTGCCAGCAGCTTGGAAGCAGGGGTTAATGAAAAACTGTTTTTT.

V gene TRBV7-9 combines with J gene TRBJ2-7; 10 nucleotides match TRBD1. Per the germline V gene, CDR1 is SEHNR and CDR2 is FQNEAQ (reference sequence). After removal of 5 bases from V and 4 bases from J, the junction contained 8 bases not matched to a gene. The CDR3 covers 15 residues. The CDR3 loop reads CASSMPGTGEYEQYF. The DNA for the CDR3 is TGTGCCAGCAGCATGCCCGGGACAGGGGAATACGAGCAGTACTTC.

This sequence joins TRBV30 and TRBJ1-5, with TRBD1 matching over 9 bases. V lost 8 bases, J lost 6 bases, and 8 bases stayed unmatched. Germline CDR1 GTSNPN, CDR2 SVGIG (reference sequence). This CDR3 spans 13 amino acids. The CDR3 spells CALGQGTSQPQHF. The CDR3 bases are TGTGCCCTGGGACAGGGAACATCTCAGCCCCAGCATTTT.